This is a list of T cell receptor beta chains from one sample in a study of blood T cells in healthy people across ages. In TCRdb, the 5' RACE reads were re-called with MiXCR into one record per CDR3 protein. The data contain about 1,400,000 distinct CDR3 sequences, approximately 42% of them singletons. Sequenced input: blood. Receptors were obtained from a woman aged 18-29 years in good health. The CDR3 runs from the conserved cysteine through the conserved F or W. The D gene is left open where the match is weak. Not all rows give a size; the values are once, few, many and, for expanded clones, a class.

TRBJ2-4 TRBV6-5 few - TGTGCCAGCAGACCCCTGAGTAGGCTAGGAGACATTCAGTACTTC CASRPLSRLGDIQYF
TRBJ1-5 TRBV30 - TRBD1 TGTGCCTCTTCGACAGGGGACGGGCAGCCCCAGCATTTT CASSTGDGQPQHF
TRBJ2-7 TRBV18 - TRBD1 TGTGCCAGCTCACGACAGACAGGGGGCGACGAGCAGTACTTC CASSRQTGGDEQYF
TRBJ1-2 TRBV10-3 - - TGTGCCATCAGTGATATGAAGGATGGTAACTATGGCTACACCTTC CAISDMKDGNYGYTF
TRBJ1-2 TRBV11-2 few - TGTGCCAGCAGCAGTCAGGTTAACTATGGCTACACCTTC CASSSQVNYGYTF
TRBJ1-4 TRBV7-9 few - TGTGCCAGCAGCCCCTCCTTGACGACAACTAATGAAAAACTGTTTTTT CASSPSLTTTNEKLFF
TRBJ1-1 TRBV7-2 - - TGTGCCAGCAGCAGTGGTGGGGCGGGCACTGAAGCTTTCTTT CASSSGGAGTEAFF
TRBJ2-3 TRBV10-3 - TRBD2 TGTGCCATCAGTGAGTCTTCTAGCGGGGGGCATGCCGATACGCAGTATTTT CAISESSSGGHADTQYF
TRBJ2-1 TRBV19 - - TGTGCCAGTAGTATAGCGGGAGACGTCAATGAGCAGTTCTTC CASSIAGDVNEQFF
TRBJ2-4 TRBV7-2 - TRBD2 TGTGCCAGCAGCTTAGTTCCGGGACTAGCGGAAACCTTACCCAGCATTCAGTACTTC CASSLVPGLAETLPSIQYF
TRBJ2-7 TRBV18 - TRBD1 TGTGCCAGCTCACCGGGACAGATCACCTACGAGCAGTACTTC CASSPGQITYEQYF
TRBJ2-2 TRBV5-6 - TRBD1 TGTGCCAGCAGCTCTTTTACAACAGGGGGCATCGACGAGGAGCTGTTTTTT CASSSFTTGGIDEELFF
TRBJ2-7 TRBV11-2 - - TGTGCCAGCACTCACTATAACTACGAGCAGTACTTC CASTHYNYEQYF
TRBJ1-1 TRBV18 - - TGTGCCAGCTCTCCCGGCGTGGTGGACACTGAAGCTTTCTTT CASSPGVVDTEAFF
TRBJ2-7 TRBV11-2 - - TGTGCCAGCAGCAGCCCTGGGGCCTACGAGCAGTACTTC CASSSPGAYEQYF
TRBJ2-1 TRBV15 - TRBD1 TGTGCCACCAGCAGGAGGGACAGGGATCCCTATGAGCAGTTCTTC CATSRRDRDPYEQFF
TRBJ1-5 TRBV7-9 - - TGTGCCAGCAGCCCACAGGGTCGGAATCAGCCCCAGCATTTT CASSPQGRNQPQHF
TRBJ1-2 TRBV10-3 few - TGTGCCATCAGTGGGGGTGCGAGGGGCTACACCTTC CAISGGARGYTF
TRBJ2-2 TRBV7-2 - TRBD2 TGTGCCAGCAACATCTACGGGACTAGCGGCAACACCGGGGAGCTGTTTTTT CASNIYGTSGNTGELFF
TRBJ2-5 TRBV29-1 - - TGCAGCGTTGCCCAATCCCACTGGGCTGAGGAGACCCAGTACTTC CSVAQSHWAEETQYF
TRBJ2-7 TRBV20-1 - - TGCAGTGCTAGTGTCGGGACGAGCTCCTACGAGCAGTACTTC CSASVGTSSYEQYF
TRBJ2-3 TRBV7-9 - TRBD2 TGTGCCATCGAGCGGGGGGGCCCGGATACGCAGTATTTT CAIERGGPDTQYF
TRBJ2-3 TRBV20-1 few - TGCAGTGCCGAGGCAAGGCGGGTCACTAGCACAGATACGCAGTATTTT CSAEARRVTSTDTQYF
TRBJ1-1 TRBV11-2 - - TGTGCCAGCAGCTTAGTGAATGGTGGGTTCACTGAAGCTTTCTTT CASSLVNGGFTEAFF
TRBJ2-7 TRBV20-1 - TRBD2 TGCAGTGCATTTACTAGCGGGGGTTCTTACGAGCAGTACTTC CSAFTSGGSYEQYF
TRBJ2-3 TRBV7-2 few - TGTGCCAGCAGCTTAGTGGGTTCAGCGGGTGGAGATACGCAGTATTTT CASSLVGSAGGDTQYF
TRBJ2-3 TRBV4-1 - TRBD1 TGCGCCAGCAGCCAAGTTAAGACAGGGGATACGCAGTATTTT CASSQVKTGDTQYF
TRBJ2-2 TRBV2 - - TGTGCCAGCAGTGATTTAAGCGGATCCGGGGAGCTGTTTTTT CASSDLSGSGELFF
TRBJ2-3 TRBV12-3/TRBV12-4 - - TGTGCCGGCAGGCCCAGCCTTAGCACAGATACGCAGTATTTT CAGRPSLSTDTQYF
TRBJ2-5 TRBV11-2 many - TGTGCCAGCAGCTCCCCATTCACGTTTCTGGGGTTCCAAGAGACCCAGTACTTC CASSSPFTFLGFQETQYF
TRBJ2-7 TRBV5-1 - TRBD2 TGCGCCAGCAGCTTGAGCGGGAGGGCCCTATCCTACAATGAGCAGTACTTC CASSLSGRALSYNEQYF
TRBJ2-1 TRBV9 - TRBD1 TGTGCCAGCAGCCCTAGACAGGGCGGCAATGAGCAGTTCTTC CASSPRQGGNEQFF
TRBJ2-1 TRBV6-5 - TRBD1 TGTGCCAGCAGTTACGGGCAGGGGGTAGGGGAGCAGTTCTTC CASSYGQGVGEQFF
TRBJ2-3 TRBV12-3/TRBV12-4 few - TGTGCCAGCAGCGAGCGGGTGGGTCCCACAGATACGCAGTATTTT CASSERVGPTDTQYF
TRBJ2-3 TRBV5-5 - - TGTGCCAGCAGTCGGAGGGGCGGAGGAGATACGCAGTATTTT CASSRRGGGDTQYF
TRBJ2-7 TRBV20-1 - - TGCAGTGCTATGGACGGAACCTCCTACGAGCAGTACTTC CSAMDGTSYEQYF
TRBJ2-1 TRBV9 many - TGTGCCAGCAGCGTAGCCCCACATGGTGAGCAGTTCTTC CASSVAPHGEQFF
TRBJ2-1 TRBV7-2 - TRBD2 TGTGCCAGCAGCTTAGTGGCGGGAGGGGACCGGGAGCAGTTCTTC CASSLVAGGDREQFF
TRBJ2-3 TRBV29-1 - TRBD2 TGCAGCGCCCGCCTGGGGGGGGGAATCACAGATACGCAGTATTTT CSARLGGGITDTQYF
TRBJ2-5 TRBV11-2 - - TGTGCCAGCAGCTCACGGGACGGAGATAAGACCCAGTACTTC CASSSRDGDKTQYF
TRBJ2-3 TRBV7-2 few TRBD2 TGTGCCAGCAGCTTATTGGCCATTAGCGGGAGGCGGAACCCCACAGATACGCAGTATTTT CASSLLAISGRRNPTDTQYF
TRBJ2-7 TRBV7-9 few - TGTGCCAGCAGCTTAGCGATCAACGAGCAGTACTTC CASSLAINEQYF
TRBJ2-5 TRBV27 - - TGTGCCAGCAGTCGAGGGCGCAGGGAGGAGACCCAGTACTTC CASSRGRREETQYF
TRBJ2-1 TRBV28 - - TGTGCCAGCTTATTAACCGGGCGGATTGAGCAGTTCTTC CASLLTGRIEQFF
TRBJ2-1 TRBV5-1 few - TGCGCCAGCAGCCCCGGAACGGATCCCTCCTACAATGAGCAGTTCTTC CASSPGTDPSYNEQFF
TRBJ2-7 TRBV19 once TRBD2 TGTGCCAGTAGTATGGCCCCGAAACTAGCGGGAGCCTACGAGCAGTACTTC CASSMAPKLAGAYEQYF
TRBJ2-2 TRBV5-1 - - TGCGCCAGCAGCTTGGCACAGCAGAAGAACACCGGGGAGCTGTTTTTT CASSLAQQKNTGELFF
TRBJ2-3 TRBV20-1 few - TGCAGTGCTAGAAGGCCAGGGACTGACATTGGTACGCAGTATTTT CSARRPGTDIGTQYF
TRBJ2-3 TRBV27 few - TGTGCCAGCAGTTTAGTGGGCGCCTCTGGCACAGATACGCAGTATTTT CASSLVGASGTDTQYF
TRBJ2-7 TRBV6-1 few - TGTGCCAGCAGAAGACAAGTGGACAGACCCTACGAGCAGTACTTC CASRRQVDRPYEQYF
TRBJ1-2 TRBV6-5 few - TGTGCCAGCACCATGTGGGGGTATGGCTACACCTTC CASTMWGYGYTF
TRBJ2-1 TRBV4-2 - - TGTGCCAGCAGCCAAGATCTGGTTAGGGGACGCAATGAGCAGTTCTTC CASSQDLVRGRNEQFF
TRBJ1-2 TRBV6-1 few - TGTGCCAGCAGCGAGGGCGCGACAGGATCTTTTAACTATGGCTACACCTTC CASSEGATGSFNYGYTF